This entry concerns a single TCR beta chain. TCRdb re-derived calls from the reads in MiXCR, one entry per CDR3 protein. The sample has hundreds of thousands of distinct CDR3 sequences; roughly 15% are singletons. Germline V lookup: CDR1 SGHRS, CDR2 YFSETQ. The CDR3 extends over 16 amino acids. V lost 6 bases, J lost 3 bases, and 11 bases stayed unmatched. These data belong to a study of T cell repertoires in cytomegalovirus infection. V is TRBV5-1 and J is TRBJ2-2; 7 bases are shared with TRBD2. The receptor was derived from a human donor in good health (CMV status not recorded). Some clones in this sample may be carry-over from other donors' samples. The sequencing sample was made of PBMCs. The CDR3 is CASTRRLAVYTGELFF. DNA for the CDR3: TGCGCCAGCACCCGCCGGCTAGCGGTGTACACCGGGGAGCTGTTTTTT. Full variable domain (rest looked up from reference TRBV5-1 and TRBJ2-2): KAGVTQTPRYLIKTRGQQVTLSCSPISGHRSVSWYQQTPGQGLQFLFEYFSETQRNKGNFPGRFSGRQFSNSRSEMNVSTLELGDSALYLCASTRRLAVYTGELFFGEGSRLTVL.